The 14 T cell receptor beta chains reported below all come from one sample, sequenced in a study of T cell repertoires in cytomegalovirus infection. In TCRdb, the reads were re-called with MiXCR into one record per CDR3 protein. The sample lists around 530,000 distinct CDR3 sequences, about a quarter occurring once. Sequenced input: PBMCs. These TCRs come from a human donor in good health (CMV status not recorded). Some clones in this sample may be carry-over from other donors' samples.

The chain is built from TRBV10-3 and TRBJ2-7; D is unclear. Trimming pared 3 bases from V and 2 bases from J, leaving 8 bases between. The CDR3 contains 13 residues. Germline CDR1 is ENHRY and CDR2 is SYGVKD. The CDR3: CAISDWKTYEQYF. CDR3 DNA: TGTGCCATCAGTGACTGGAAAACCTACGAGCAGTACTTC.

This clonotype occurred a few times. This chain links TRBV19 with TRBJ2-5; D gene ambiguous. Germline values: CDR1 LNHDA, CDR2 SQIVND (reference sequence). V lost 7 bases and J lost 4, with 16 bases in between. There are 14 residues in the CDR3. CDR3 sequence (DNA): TGTGCCAGTATGCCCCGCGGCCCGGGAGAGACCCAGTACTTC. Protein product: CASMPRGPGETQYF.

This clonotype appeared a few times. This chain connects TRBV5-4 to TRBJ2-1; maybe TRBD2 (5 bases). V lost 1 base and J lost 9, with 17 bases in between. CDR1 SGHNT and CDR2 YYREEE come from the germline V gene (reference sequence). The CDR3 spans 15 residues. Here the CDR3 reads CASSLLSGSLGEQFF. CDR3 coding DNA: TGTGCCAGCAGCTTGCTGAGCGGAAGCCTCGGTGAGCAGTTCTTC.

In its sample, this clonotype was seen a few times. In nucleotides, the CDR3 is TGTGCCAGCAGCCCCCAGGTAGTTGGCTATGGCTACACCTTC. Translating gives CASSPQVVGYGYTF. The gene calls are TRBV7-9 and TRBJ1-2; D gene unclear. CDR3 length equals 14 residues. V lost 5 bases and J lost 4, with 14 bases in between. Germline assignment: CDR1 SEHNR and CDR2 FQNEAQ (reference sequence).

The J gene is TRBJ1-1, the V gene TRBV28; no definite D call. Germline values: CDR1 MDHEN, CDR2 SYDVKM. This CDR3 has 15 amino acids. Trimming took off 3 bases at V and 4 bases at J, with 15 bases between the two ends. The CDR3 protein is CASSLPGSMGTEAFF. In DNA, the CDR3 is TGTGCCAGCAGTTTGCCGGGGAGTATGGGCACTGAAGCTTTCTTT.

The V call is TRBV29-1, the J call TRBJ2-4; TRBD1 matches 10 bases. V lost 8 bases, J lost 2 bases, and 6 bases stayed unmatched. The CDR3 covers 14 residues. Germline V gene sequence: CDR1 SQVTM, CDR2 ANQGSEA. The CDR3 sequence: CSPLDRGTKNIQYF. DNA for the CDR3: TGCAGCCCCCTGGACAGGGGGACCAAAAACATTCAGTACTTC.

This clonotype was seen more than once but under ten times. CDR3 nucleotide sequence: TGTGCCAGCAGCTTTGAGGGGGCCGGCTACACCTTC. Translation gives CASSFEGAGYTF. The chain combines TRBV11-2 with TRBJ1-2; 7 positions agree with TRBD1. V lost 3 bases and J lost 8; bases outside the gene matches: 3. This CDR3 spans 12 amino acids. Per germline, CDR1 SGHAT and CDR2 FQNNGV.

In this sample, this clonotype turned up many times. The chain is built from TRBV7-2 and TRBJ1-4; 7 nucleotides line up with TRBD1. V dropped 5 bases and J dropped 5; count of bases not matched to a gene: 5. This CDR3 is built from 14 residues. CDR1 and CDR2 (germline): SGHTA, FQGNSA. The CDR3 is CASSTWTGNEKLFF. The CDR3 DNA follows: TGTGCCAGCAGCACCTGGACAGGAAATGAAAAACTGTTTTTT.

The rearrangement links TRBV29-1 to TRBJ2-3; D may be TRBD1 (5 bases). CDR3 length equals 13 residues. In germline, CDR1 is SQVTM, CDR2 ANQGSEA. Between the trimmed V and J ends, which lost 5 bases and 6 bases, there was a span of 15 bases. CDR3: CSVWGRVSDTQYF. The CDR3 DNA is TGCAGCGTTTGGGGCAGGGTCTCGGATACGCAGTATTTT.

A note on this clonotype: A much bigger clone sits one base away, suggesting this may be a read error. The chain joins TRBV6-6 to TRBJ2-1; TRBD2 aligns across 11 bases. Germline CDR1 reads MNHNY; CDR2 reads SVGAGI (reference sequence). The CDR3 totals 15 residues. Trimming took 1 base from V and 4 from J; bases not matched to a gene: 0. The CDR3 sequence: CASSYWTSGYNEQFF. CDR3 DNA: TGTGCCAGCAGTTACTGGACTAGCGGGTACAATGAGCAGTTCTTC.

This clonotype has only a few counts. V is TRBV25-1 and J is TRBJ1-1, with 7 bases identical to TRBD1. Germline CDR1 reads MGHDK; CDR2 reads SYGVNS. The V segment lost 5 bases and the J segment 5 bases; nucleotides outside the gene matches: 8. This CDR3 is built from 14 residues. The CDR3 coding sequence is TGTGCCAGCAGTACCACAGGGGTGGGTACTGAAGCTTTCTTT. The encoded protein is CASSTTGVGTEAFF.

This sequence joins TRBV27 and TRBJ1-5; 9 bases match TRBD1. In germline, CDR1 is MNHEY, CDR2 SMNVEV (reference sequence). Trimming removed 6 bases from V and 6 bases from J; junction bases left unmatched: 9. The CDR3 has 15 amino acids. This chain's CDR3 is CASSKRTGDTQPQHF. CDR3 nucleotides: TGTGCCAGCAGCAAAAGGACAGGGGATACTCAGCCCCAGCATTTT.

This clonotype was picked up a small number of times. The chain's CDR3 is CASSWGGQGAGGYTF. CDR3 DNA sequence: TGTGCCAGCAGCTGGGGAGGGCAGGGGGCAGGCGGCTACACCTTC. The V and J genes are TRBV4-2 and TRBJ1-2, with TRBD1 identical over 8 bases. This CDR3 has 15 residues. The germline V gene has CDR1 LGHNA and CDR2 YNFKEQ. The junction had 13 bases not matched to a gene; V was cut back by 5 bases and J by 8 bases.

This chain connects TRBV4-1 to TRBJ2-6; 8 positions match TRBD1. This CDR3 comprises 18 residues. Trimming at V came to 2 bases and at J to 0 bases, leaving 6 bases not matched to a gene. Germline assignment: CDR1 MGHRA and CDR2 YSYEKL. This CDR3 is CASSQPGQALSGANVLTF. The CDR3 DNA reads TGCGCCAGCAGCCAACCGGGACAGGCCCTCTCTGGGGCCAACGTCCTGACTTTC.